The clone carrying this TCR beta chain was recorded only once. Its antigen is not known. Previously, flow cytometry had revealed CD8+CD57+ cell expansion in the patients chosen for sequencing. Every one of the patients had aplastic anemia (severe, acquired). Patients were untreated when blood was sampled. This sample is drawn from a study of CD8+CD57+ T cells in acquired aplastic anemia. Across the study: DNA from sorted CD4+ and CD8+ cells averaged about 3.2 ug. Study-wide results and caveats: Patients and controls shared approximately 30 CD8+ CDR3 sequences, highly expressed in patients.

Genomic DNA constituted the template upon which TCR beta VDJ and CDR3 profiling was performed. MiXCR was run by TCRdb on the reads, yielding one entry per CDR3 protein. The table lists around 220,000 distinct CDR3 sequences, about half of them singletons, with just under 20% in the top ten. The germline gives CDR1 SGHRS, CDR2 YFSETQ. This CDR3 has 13 amino acids. Losses at the gene ends were 7 bases for V and 5 bases for J; bases not matched to a gene: 6. The rearrangement joins TRBV5-1 to TRBJ2-7; 10 bases line up with TRBD1. The specimen was sorted CD4+, CD8+, or CD8+CD57+ T cells (not recorded which) from PBMCs. The receptor was isolated from a human donor with aplastic anemia. The chain's CDR3 is CASEGQGLHEQYF. The CDR3 bases are TGCGCCAGCGAGGGACAGGGGTTGCACGAGCAGTACTTC.